This is a list of T cell receptor beta chains from one sample in a study of T cell responses to AZD1222 COVID-19 vaccine. The assay was immunoSEQ multiplex PCR, and TCRdb's table has in-frame clones only and misses some. Of approximately 150,000 clones listed, nearly 95% are singletons. The sample consisted of peripheral blood, taken on day 0 of AZD1222 vaccination. These receptors were taken from an adult in good health. The CDR3 runs from the conserved cysteine through the conserved F or W. The order of the fields is V gene, J gene, D gene, clone size, CDR3 protein, CDR3 DNA. D genes are given only for firm matches. Only some rows state a clone size, as once, few, many or a class for expanded clones.

>TRBV30|TRBJ1-2|TRBD1|-
CAWSVTGPNYGYTF
TGTGCCTGGAGTGTGACAGGGCCCAACTATGGCTACACCTTC
>TRBV11-2|TRBJ1-2|-|once
CASSLDIQGANYGYTF
TGTGCCAGCAGCTTAGATATCCAGGGTGCTAACTATGGCTACACCTTC
>TRBV5-5|TRBJ2-6|TRBD1|-
CASSWDSPGANVLTF
TGTGCCAGCAGCTGGGACAGCCCTGGGGCCAACGTCCTGACTTTC
>TRBV18|TRBJ1-2|-|-
CASSPDRNYGYTF
TGTGCCAGCTCACCAGACAGAAACTATGGCTACACCTTC
>TRBV28|TRBJ1-3|TRBD1|-
CASSARSGRGQRGNTIYF
TGTGCCAGCAGCGCCCGCAGCGGCAGGGGGCAAAGGGGTAACACCATATATTTT
>TRBV30|TRBJ2-7|-|once
CAWSPSSPDRYEQYF
TGTGCCTGGAGTCCCAGTTCCCCCGATCGTTACGAGCAGTACTTC
>TRBV12-3/TRBV12-4|TRBJ1-2|-|once
CASSLEGYGYTF
TGTGCCAGCAGTTTGGAGGGCTATGGCTACACCTTC
>TRBV7-2|TRBJ1-1|-|-
CASSLESQVLAEAFF
TGTGCCAGCAGCTTAGAGTCCCAGGTCTTAGCTGAAGCTTTCTTT
>TRBV24-1|TRBJ2-3|-|-
CATGDGSADTQYF
TGTGCCACCGGGGACGGTAGTGCAGATACGCAGTATTTT
>TRBV30|TRBJ1-4|-|once
CACQGLDEKLFF
TGTGCCTGCCAGGGCTTGGACGAAAAACTGTTTTTT
>TRBV4-3|TRBJ2-7|TRBD2|-
CASSQGLASPSSYEQYF
TGCGCCAGCAGCCAAGGACTAGCCTCCCCTAGCTCCTACGAGCAGTACTTC
>TRBV24-1|TRBJ2-1|-|once
CATSDYQVNNEQFF
TGTGCCACCAGTGATTATCAGGTTAACAATGAGCAGTTCTTC
>TRBV4-1|TRBJ1-2|-|-
CASSQPGSYGYTF
TGCGCCAGCAGCCAACCCGGGTCGTATGGCTACACCTTC
>TRBV5-1|TRBJ1-1|TRBD1|-
CASSLAGGYTEAFF
TGCGCCAGCAGCTTGGCAGGGGGATACACTGAAGCTTTCTTT
>TRBV28|TRBJ1-6|-|once
CASSLGGLVYNSPLHF
TGTGCCAGCAGTTTAGGGGGGCTGGTTTATAATTCACCCCTCCACTTT
>TRBV6-1|TRBJ1-2|-|-
CASSEAEYGYTF
TGTGCCAGCAGTGAAGCGGAGTATGGCTACACCTTC
>TRBV9|TRBJ1-2|-|-
CASSVGHRLTEGYTF
TGTGCCAGCAGCGTAGGACACCGCCTGACTGAGGGCTACACCTTC
>TRBV9|TRBJ1-5|-|-
CASSETGHNQPQHF
TGTGCCAGCAGCGAGACAGGTCACAATCAGCCCCAGCATTTT